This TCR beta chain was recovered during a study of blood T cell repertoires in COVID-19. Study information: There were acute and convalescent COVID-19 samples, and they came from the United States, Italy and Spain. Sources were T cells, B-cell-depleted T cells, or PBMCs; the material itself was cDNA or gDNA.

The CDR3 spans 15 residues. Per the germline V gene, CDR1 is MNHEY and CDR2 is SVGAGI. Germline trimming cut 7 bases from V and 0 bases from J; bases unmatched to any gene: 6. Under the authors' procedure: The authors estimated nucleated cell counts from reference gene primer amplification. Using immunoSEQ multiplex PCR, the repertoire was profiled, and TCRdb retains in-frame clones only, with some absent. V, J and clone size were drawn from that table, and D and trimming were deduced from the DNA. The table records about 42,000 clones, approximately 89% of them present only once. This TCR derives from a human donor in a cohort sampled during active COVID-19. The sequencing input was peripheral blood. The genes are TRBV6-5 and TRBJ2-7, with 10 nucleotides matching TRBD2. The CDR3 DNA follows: TGTGCCAGCATGTCTAGCGGGGGCAGCTCCTACGAGCAGTACTTC. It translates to CASMSSGGSSYEQYF.